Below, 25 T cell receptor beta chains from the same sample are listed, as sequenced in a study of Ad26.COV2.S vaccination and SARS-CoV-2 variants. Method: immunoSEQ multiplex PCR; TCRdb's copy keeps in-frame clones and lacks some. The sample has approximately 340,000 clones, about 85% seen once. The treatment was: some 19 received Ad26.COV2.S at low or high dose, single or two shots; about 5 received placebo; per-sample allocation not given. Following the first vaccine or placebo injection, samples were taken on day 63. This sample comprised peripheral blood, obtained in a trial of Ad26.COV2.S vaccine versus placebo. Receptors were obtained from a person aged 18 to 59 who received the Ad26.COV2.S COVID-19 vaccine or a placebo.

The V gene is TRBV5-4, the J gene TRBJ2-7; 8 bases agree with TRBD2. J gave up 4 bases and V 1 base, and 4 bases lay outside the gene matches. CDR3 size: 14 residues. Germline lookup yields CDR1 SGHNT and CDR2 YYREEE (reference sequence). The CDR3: CASSLSPSGYEQYF. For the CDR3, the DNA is TGTGCCAGCAGCTTGTCCCCTAGCGGGTACGAGCAGTACTTC.

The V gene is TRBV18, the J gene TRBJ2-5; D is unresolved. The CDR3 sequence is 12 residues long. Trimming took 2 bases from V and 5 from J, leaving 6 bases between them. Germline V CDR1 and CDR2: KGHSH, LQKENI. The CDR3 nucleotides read TGTGCCAGCTCACCAATCGCGGAGACCCAGTACTTC. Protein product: CASSPIAETQYF. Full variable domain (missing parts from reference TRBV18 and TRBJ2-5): NAGVMQNPRHLVRRRGQEARLRCSPMKGHSHVYWYRQLPEEGLKFMVYLQKENIIDESGMPKERFSAEFPKEGPSILRIQQVVRGDSAAYFCASSPIAETQYFGPGTRLLVL.

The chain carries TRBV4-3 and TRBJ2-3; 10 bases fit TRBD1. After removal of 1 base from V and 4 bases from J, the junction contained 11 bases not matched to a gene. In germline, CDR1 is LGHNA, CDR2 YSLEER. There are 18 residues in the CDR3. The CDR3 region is CASSQGYGGQGPADTQYF. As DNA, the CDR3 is TGCGCCAGCAGCCAAGGATATGGGGGACAGGGGCCCGCAGATACGCAGTATTTT.

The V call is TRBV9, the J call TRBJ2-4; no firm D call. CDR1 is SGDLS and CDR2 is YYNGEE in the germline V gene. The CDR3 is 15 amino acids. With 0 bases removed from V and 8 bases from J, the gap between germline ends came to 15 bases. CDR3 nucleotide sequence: TGTGCCAGCAGCGTAGGCCCACACTACGAAGACATTCAGTACTTC. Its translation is CASSVGPHYEDIQYF.

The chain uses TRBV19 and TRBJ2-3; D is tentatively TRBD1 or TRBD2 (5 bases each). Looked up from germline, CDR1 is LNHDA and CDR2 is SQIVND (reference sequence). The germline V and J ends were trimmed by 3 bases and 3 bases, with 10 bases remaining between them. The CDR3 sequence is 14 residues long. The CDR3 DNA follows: TGTGCCAGTAGTATTGAGGGGCGGACAGATACGCAGTATTTT. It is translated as CASSIEGRTDTQYF.

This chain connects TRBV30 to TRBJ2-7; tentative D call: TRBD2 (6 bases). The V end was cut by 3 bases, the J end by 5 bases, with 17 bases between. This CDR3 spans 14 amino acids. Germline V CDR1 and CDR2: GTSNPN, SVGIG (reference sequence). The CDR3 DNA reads TGTGCCTGGAGCGGGGATAGCGGTTCCAACGAGCAGTACTTC. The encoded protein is CAWSGDSGSNEQYF.

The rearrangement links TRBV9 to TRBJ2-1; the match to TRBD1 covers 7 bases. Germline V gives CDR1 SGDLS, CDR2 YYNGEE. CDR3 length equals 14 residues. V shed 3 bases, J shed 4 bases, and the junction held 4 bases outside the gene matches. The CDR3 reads CASSALTGYNEQFF. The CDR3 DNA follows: TGTGCCAGCAGCGCCCTGACAGGGTACAATGAGCAGTTCTTC.

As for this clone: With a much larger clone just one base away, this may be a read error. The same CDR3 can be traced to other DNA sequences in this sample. CDR3 sequence: CASSLQGAHGYTF. CDR3 DNA sequence: TGTGCCAGCAGCCTACAGGGGGCTCATGGCTACACTTTC. This chain connects TRBV9 to TRBJ1-2, with 9 bases that match TRBD1. The CDR3 spans 13 residues. The germline CDR1 and CDR2 sequences are SGDLS and YYNGEE.

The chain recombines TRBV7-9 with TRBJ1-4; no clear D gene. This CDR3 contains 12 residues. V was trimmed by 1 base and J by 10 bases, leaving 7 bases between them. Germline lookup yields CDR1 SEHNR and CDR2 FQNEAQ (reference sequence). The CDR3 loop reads CASSLEERKLFF. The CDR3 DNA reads TGTGCCAGCAGCTTAGAGGAACGAAAACTGTTTTTT.

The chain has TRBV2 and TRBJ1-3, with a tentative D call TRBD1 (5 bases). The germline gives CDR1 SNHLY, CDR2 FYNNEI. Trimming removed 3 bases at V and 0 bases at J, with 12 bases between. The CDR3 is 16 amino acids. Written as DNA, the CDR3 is TGTGCCAGCAGTGATTATCTGGGGACCTCTGGAAACACCATATATTTT. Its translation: CASSDYLGTSGNTIYF.

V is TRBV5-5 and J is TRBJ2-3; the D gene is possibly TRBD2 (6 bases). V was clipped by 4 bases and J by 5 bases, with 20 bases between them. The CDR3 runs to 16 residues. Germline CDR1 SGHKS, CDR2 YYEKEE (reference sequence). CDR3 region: CASSLAMPGEVDTQYF. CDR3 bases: TGTGCCAGCAGCCTCGCGATGCCGGGAGAGGTAGATACGCAGTATTTT. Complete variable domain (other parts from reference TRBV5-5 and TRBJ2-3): DAGVTQSPTHLIKTRGQQVTLRCSPISGHKSVSWYQQVLGQGPQFIFQYYEKEERGRGNFPDRFSARQFPNYSSELNVNALLLGDSALYLCASSLAMPGEVDTQYFGPGTRLTVL.

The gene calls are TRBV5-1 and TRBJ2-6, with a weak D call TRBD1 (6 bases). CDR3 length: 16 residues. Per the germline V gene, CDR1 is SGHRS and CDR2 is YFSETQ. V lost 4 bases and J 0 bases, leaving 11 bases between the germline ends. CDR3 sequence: CASSPTGNSGANVLTF. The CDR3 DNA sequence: TGCGCCAGCAGCCCAACAGGGAACTCTGGGGCCAACGTCCTGACTTTC.

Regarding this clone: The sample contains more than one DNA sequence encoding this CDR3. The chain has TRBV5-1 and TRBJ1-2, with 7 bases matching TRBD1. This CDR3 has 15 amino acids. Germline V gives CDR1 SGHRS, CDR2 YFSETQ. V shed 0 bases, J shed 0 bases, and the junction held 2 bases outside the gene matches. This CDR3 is CASSLVQGANYGYTF. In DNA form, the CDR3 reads TGCGCCAGCAGCTTGGTGCAGGGGGCTAACTATGGCTACACCTTC.

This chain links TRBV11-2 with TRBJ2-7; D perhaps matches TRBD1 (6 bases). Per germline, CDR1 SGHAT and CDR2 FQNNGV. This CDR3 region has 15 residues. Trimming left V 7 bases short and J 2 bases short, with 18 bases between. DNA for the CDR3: TGTGCCAGCAACGCCCTCGACAGGTCCGCCTACGAGCAGTACTTC. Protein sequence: CASNALDRSAYEQYF. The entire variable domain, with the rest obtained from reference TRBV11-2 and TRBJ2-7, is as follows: EAGVAQSPRYKIIEKRQSVAFWCNPISGHATLYWYQQILGQGPKLLIQFQNNGVVDDSQLPKDRFSAERLKGVDSTLKIQPAKLEDSAVYLCASNALDRSAYEQYFGPGTRLTVT.

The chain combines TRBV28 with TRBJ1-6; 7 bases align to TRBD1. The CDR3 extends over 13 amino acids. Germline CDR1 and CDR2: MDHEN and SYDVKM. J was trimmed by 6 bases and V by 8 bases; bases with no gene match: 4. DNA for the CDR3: TGTGCCAGCCATCGGGACAGTAATTCACCCCTCCACTTT. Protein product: CASHRDSNSPLHF.

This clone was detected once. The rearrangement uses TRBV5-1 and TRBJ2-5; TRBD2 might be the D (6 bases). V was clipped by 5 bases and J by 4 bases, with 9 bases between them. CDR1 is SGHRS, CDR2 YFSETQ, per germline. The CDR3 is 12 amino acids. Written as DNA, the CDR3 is TGCGCCAGCAGTAGGGACTTAGAGACCCAGTACTTC. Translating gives CASSRDLETQYF.

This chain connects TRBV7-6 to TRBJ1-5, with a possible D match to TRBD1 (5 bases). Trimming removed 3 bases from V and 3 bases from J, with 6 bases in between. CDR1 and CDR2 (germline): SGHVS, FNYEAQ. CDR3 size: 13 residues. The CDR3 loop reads CASSLGPNQPQHF. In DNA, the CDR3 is TGTGCCAGCAGCTTGGGACCCAATCAGCCCCAGCATTTT.

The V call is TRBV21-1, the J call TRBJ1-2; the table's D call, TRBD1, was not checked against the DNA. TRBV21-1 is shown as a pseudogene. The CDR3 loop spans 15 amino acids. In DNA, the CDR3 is TGTGCCAGCAGCAAAGTCCCGACAGGGGGCTATGGCTACACCTTC. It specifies CASSKVPTGGYGYTF.

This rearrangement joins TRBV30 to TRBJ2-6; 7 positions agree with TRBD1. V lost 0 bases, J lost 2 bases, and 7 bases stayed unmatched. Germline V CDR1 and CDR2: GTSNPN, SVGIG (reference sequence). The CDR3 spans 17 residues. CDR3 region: CAWSVTKGGAGANVLTF. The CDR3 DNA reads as TGTGCCTGGAGTGTAACGAAAGGGGGCGCTGGGGCCAACGTCCTGACTTTC.

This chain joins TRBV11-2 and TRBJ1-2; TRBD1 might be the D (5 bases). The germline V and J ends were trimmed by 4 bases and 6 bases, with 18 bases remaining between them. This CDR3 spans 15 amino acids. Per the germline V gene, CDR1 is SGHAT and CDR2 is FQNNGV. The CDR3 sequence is CASSYFDRPRDGYTF. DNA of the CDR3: TGTGCCAGCAGCTATTTCGACAGACCGCGGGATGGCTACACCTTC.

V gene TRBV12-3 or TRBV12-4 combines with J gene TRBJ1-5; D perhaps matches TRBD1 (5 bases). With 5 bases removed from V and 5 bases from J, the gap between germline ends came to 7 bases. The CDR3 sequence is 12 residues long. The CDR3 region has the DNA TGTGCCAGCAGTGCAGGGCATCAGCCCCAGCATTTT. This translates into CASSAGHQPQHF.

In nucleotides, the CDR3 is TGCGCCAGCAGCTTGGAACTAGTATCCTACGAGCAGTACTTC. Translation: CASSLELVSYEQYF. The chain recombines TRBV5-1 with TRBJ2-7, with D perhaps TRBD2 (5 bases). Germline V CDR1 and CDR2: SGHRS, YFSETQ. The CDR3 consists of 14 residues. The V and J ends lost 0 bases and 1 base respectively, with 8 bases between them.

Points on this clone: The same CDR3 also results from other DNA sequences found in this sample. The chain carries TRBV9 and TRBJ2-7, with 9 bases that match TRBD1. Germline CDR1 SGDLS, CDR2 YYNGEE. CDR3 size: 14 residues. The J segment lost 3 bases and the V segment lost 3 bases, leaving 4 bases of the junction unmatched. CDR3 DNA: TGTGCCAGCAGCGCCGGGACAGGGAACTACGAGCAGTACTTC. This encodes CASSAGTGNYEQYF.

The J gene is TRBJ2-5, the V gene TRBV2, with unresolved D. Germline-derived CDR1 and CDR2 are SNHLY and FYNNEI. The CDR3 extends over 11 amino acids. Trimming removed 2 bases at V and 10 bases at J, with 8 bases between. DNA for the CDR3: TGTGCCAGCAGTGAATCGGGCTACCAGTACTTC. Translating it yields CASSESGYQYF.

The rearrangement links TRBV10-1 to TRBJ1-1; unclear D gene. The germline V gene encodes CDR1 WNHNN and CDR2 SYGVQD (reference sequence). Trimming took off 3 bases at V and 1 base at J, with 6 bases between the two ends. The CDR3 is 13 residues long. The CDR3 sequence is CASSDEKNTEAFF. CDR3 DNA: TGCGCCAGCAGTGATGAGAAGAACACTGAAGCTTTCTTT.